Following are 20 T cell receptor beta chains from one sample sequenced in a study of radiation and T cells in renal cell carcinoma. The protocol was immunoSEQ multiplex PCR, while the TCRdb copy is restricted to in-frame clones and leaves out a portion. The table lists fewer than 45,000 clones, roughly 80% of them singletons. Time point indicated: blood 4 weeks post-SBRT, at nephrectomy. The treatment is: 15 Gy SBRT to primary tumor, nephrectomy 4 weeks later. Sequencing used blood, obtained from a patient whose treatment included radiotherapy and nephrectomy. Receptors were obtained from a woman in her 70s with renal cell carcinoma.

V is TRBV6-5 and J is TRBJ2-2, with TRBD2 as a possible D gene (5 bases). The V gene lost 7 bases and the J gene lost 8 bases, with 14 bases spanning the gap. Per the germline V gene, CDR1 is MNHEY and CDR2 is SVGAGI. CDR3 length: 13 residues. The CDR3 nucleotides read TGTGCCAGCACCCGATTAACGGGGGGGGAGCTGTTTTTT. Its protein is CASTRLTGGELFF.

This rearrangement joins TRBV18 to TRBJ1-1; TRBD1 might be the D (6 bases). The CDR3 totals 15 residues. Germline-derived CDR1 and CDR2 are KGHSH and LQKENI. The V gene lost 4 bases and the J gene lost 1 base, with 13 bases spanning the gap. This CDR3 reads CASSQGGLGNTEAFF. CDR3 in DNA: TGTGCCAGCTCACAAGGGGGGCTAGGGAACACTGAAGCTTTCTTT.

The V call is TRBV7-9, the J call TRBJ2-1, with TRBD1 matching 8 bases. V trimming: 1 base; J trimming: 8 bases; junction bases outside the gene matches: 4. The CDR3 is made up of 14 amino acids. Per the germline V gene, CDR1 is SEHNR and CDR2 is FQNEAQ (reference sequence). The chain's CDR3 is CASSLGTGRHEQFF. DNA for the CDR3: TGTGCCAGCAGCTTAGGGACAGGGAGGCATGAGCAGTTCTTC.

This clone was seen just once. The genes are TRBV13 and TRBJ1-4; the match to TRBD1 covers 7 bases. The CDR3 consists of 15 residues. V shed 6 bases, J shed 3 bases, and the junction held 7 bases outside the gene matches. Germline CDR1 PRHDT, CDR2 FYEKMQ (reference sequence). CDR3 residues: CASRKTGPANEKLFF. The CDR3 DNA reads as TGTGCCAGCAGAAAGACAGGGCCCGCTAATGAAAAACTGTTTTTT.

V and J are TRBV5-1 and TRBJ2-3, with a weak D call TRBD1 (5 bases). Looked up from germline, CDR1 is SGHRS and CDR2 is YFSETQ. The CDR3 consists of 15 residues. The V and J ends lost 2 bases and 1 base respectively, with 11 bases between them. This CDR3 reads CASSFDRPGTDTQYF. CDR3 coding DNA: TGCGCCAGCAGCTTCGACAGACCAGGCACAGATACGCAGTATTTT.

The rearrangement joins TRBV7-9 to TRBJ2-4; 7 nucleotides agree with TRBD2. The ends lost 1 base at V and 4 bases at J; junction bases unmatched: 4. The germline gives CDR1 SEHNR, CDR2 FQNEAQ (reference sequence). The CDR3 covers 15 residues. CDR3 loop: CASSLVASGKNIQYF. In DNA, the CDR3 is TGTGCCAGCAGCTTAGTGGCTAGCGGTAAAAACATTCAGTACTTC.

The count of this clone is one. This chain connects TRBV30 to TRBJ1-4; 9 bases are shared with TRBD1. The germline V gene has CDR1 GTSNPN and CDR2 SVGIG (reference sequence). The CDR3 is 13 amino acids. V was clipped by 5 bases and J by 7 bases; unmatched bases: 5. The CDR3 reads CAWETGGGEKLFF. The CDR3 DNA follows: TGTGCCTGGGAGACAGGGGGGGGTGAAAAACTGTTTTTT.

V and J are TRBV4-1 and TRBJ1-2; D possibly corresponds to TRBD1 (6 bases). Germline V lookup: CDR1 MGHRA, CDR2 YSYEKL. Trimming stripped 0 bases from V and 1 base from J, with 12 bases between. The CDR3 extends over 16 amino acids. CDR3: CASSQDPGQSNYGYTF. CDR3 bases: TGCGCCAGCAGCCAAGATCCCGGACAGAGTAACTATGGCTACACCTTC.

The chain couples TRBV9 to TRBJ2-3, with a weak D call TRBD2 (5 bases). CDR3 length: 14 residues. Trimming left V 0 bases short and J 4 bases short, with 9 bases between. Germline V lookup: CDR1 SGDLS, CDR2 YYNGEE. Here the CDR3 DNA reads TGTGCCAGCAGCGTAGTAGCGTTGTCAGATACGCAGTATTTT. Translation: CASSVVALSDTQYF. The whole variable domain, remainder taken from reference TRBV9 and TRBJ2-3, is DSGVTQTPKHLITATGQRVTLRCSPRSGDLSVYWYQQSLDQGLQFLIQYYNGEERAKGNILERFSAQQFPDLHSELNLSSLELGDSALYFCASSVVALSDTQYFGPGTRLTVL.

The count of this clone is one. The chain has TRBV4-1 and TRBJ2-1, with 8 positions matching TRBD1. CDR3 size: 16 residues. V lost 3 bases to trimming and J lost 4 bases; unmatched junction nucleotides: 8. Germline V gene sequence: CDR1 MGHRA, CDR2 YSYEKL. The CDR3 nucleotides are TGCGCCAGCAGCCAGCCAGGGGGCACGTCATACAATGAGCAGTTCTTC. Its protein product is CASSQPGGTSYNEQFF.

The genes are TRBV19 and TRBJ2-3, with no clear D. The CDR3 loop spans 13 amino acids. The germline V gene has CDR1 LNHDA and CDR2 SQIVND (reference sequence). The V and J ends lost 5 bases and 4 bases respectively, with 10 bases between them. CDR3 protein: CASSGQHADTQYF. In DNA form, the CDR3 reads TGTGCCAGTAGTGGTCAGCACGCAGATACGCAGTATTTT.

The genes are TRBV5-1 and TRBJ2-2; TRBD1 agrees at 7 bases. CDR1 is SGHRS and CDR2 is YFSETQ in the germline V gene. V shed 3 bases and J 0 bases; nucleotides not matched to a gene: 2. CDR3 length: 15 amino acids. CDR3 sequence reads: CASSSGQTNTGELFF. CDR3 nucleotides: TGCGCCAGCAGCTCGGGACAGACGAACACCGGGGAGCTGTTTTTT.

Only one count was recorded for this clone. The rearrangement links TRBV7-8 to TRBJ2-5, with 7 bases lining up with TRBD1. CDR3 length equals 15 residues. Per germline, CDR1 SGHVS and CDR2 FQNEAQ. V shed 4 bases, J shed 5 bases, and the junction held 10 bases outside the gene matches. The CDR3 is CASSSTRTGAETQYF. The CDR3 bases are TGTGCCAGCAGCTCGACCCGGACAGGAGCGGAGACCCAGTACTTC.

The CDR3 loop reads CASSAGWAEQYF. In nucleotides, the CDR3 is TGTGCCAGCAGCGCAGGGTGGGCCGAGCAGTACTTC. The chain carries TRBV2 and TRBJ2-7; D may be TRBD1 (5 bases). Germline V gives CDR1 SNHLY, CDR2 FYNNEI. V was trimmed by 6 bases and J by 6 bases, leaving 12 bases between them. This CDR3 has 12 residues.

The gene calls are TRBV5-1 and TRBJ2-7; maybe TRBD1 (5 bases). Trimming stripped 5 bases from V and 1 base from J, with 16 bases between. Looked up from germline, CDR1 is SGHRS and CDR2 is YFSETQ. The CDR3 consists of 15 residues. This chain's CDR3 is CASREGAGGSYEQYF. In nucleotides, the CDR3 is TGCGCCAGCAGAGAAGGGGCAGGTGGGTCCTACGAGCAGTACTTC.

V and J are TRBV28 and TRBJ2-4, with 8 bases matching TRBD2. J was trimmed by 0 bases and V by 5 bases; bases with no gene match: 6. Germline V CDR1 and CDR2: MDHEN, SYDVKM. The CDR3 spans 16 residues. Here the CDR3 reads CASSRGGQSAKNIQYF. For the CDR3, the DNA is TGTGCCAGCAGTCGGGGGGGGCAGTCAGCCAAAAACATTCAGTACTTC.

This clone was found a few times. This sequence joins TRBV18 and TRBJ1-1; D gene ambiguous. This CDR3 contains 15 residues. Trimming stripped 2 bases from V and 0 bases from J, with 10 bases between. Germline-derived CDR1 and CDR2 are KGHSH and LQKENI. As DNA, the CDR3 is TGTGCCAGCTCACCATTAAACCAGGTGAACACTGAAGCTTTCTTT. Amino acid sequence: CASSPLNQVNTEAFF.

The gene calls are TRBV6-1 and TRBJ2-7; 9 bases fit TRBD1. This CDR3 contains 13 residues. V gave up 7 bases and J gave up 6 bases; unmatched junction bases: 7. From germline, CDR1 is MNHNS and CDR2 SASEGT. This CDR3 is CASNWDREGEQYF. The CDR3 DNA sequence: TGTGCCAGCAACTGGGACAGGGAGGGCGAGCAGTACTTC.

This clone occurred a few times. CDR3 sequence reads: CATKVALNTEAFF. CDR3 coding DNA: TGTGCCACCAAGGTGGCCTTGAACACTGAAGCTTTCTTT. The J gene is TRBJ1-1, the V gene TRBV6-5; D unresolved. The CDR3 runs to 13 residues. Trimming removed 10 bases at V and 0 bases at J, with 12 bases between. Germline CDR1 and CDR2: MNHEY and SVGAGI.

The CDR3 is CASSQVRADSYEQYF. CDR3 sequence (DNA): TGTGCCAGCAGCCAAGTCAGGGCGGACTCCTACGAGCAGTACTTC. The chain joins TRBV4-2 to TRBJ2-7; weak D call: TRBD1 (5 bases). This CDR3 contains 15 residues. Trimming removed 1 base at V and 0 bases at J, with 10 bases between. CDR1 and CDR2 from the germline V gene are LGHNA and YNFKEQ.